Below, 30 T cell receptor beta chains from the same sample are listed, as sequenced in a study of blood T cell repertoires in COVID-19. Using immunoSEQ multiplex PCR, the repertoire was profiled, and TCRdb retains in-frame clones only, with some absent. The sample holds 80,000 to 95,000 clones, 70% to 90% seen once. The sequencing input was peripheral blood. Receptors originate from a woman between 65 and 79 years old with acute or convalescent COVID-19.

The chain joins TRBV28 to TRBJ2-1; 9 bases line up with TRBD2. The CDR3 covers 17 residues. V shed 7 bases, J shed 2 bases, and the junction held 12 bases outside the gene matches. The germline V gene encodes CDR1 MDHEN and CDR2 SYDVKM. The CDR3 sequence is CASTTPGAGGPYNEQFF. Written as DNA, the CDR3 is TGTGCCAGCACCACACCAGGAGCGGGGGGTCCCTACAATGAGCAGTTCTTC.

About this clone itself: The sample holds other DNA sequences that translate to the same CDR3. The CDR3 DNA reads TGTGCCAGCAGCCAAACAGCTAACTATGGCTACACCTTC. Translated, it gives CASSQTANYGYTF. This chain uses TRBV3-1 (or the pseudogene TRBV3-2) with TRBJ1-2; D is unresolved. Germline-derived CDR1 and CDR2 are LGHDT and YNNKEL (reference sequence). The V end lost 2 bases, the J end lost 0 bases, and 4 bases lay between the germline ends. CDR3 length: 13 residues.

V and J are TRBV11-2 and TRBJ2-3, with D tentatively TRBD1 (6 bases). CDR1 is SGHAT, CDR2 FQNNGV, per germline. The CDR3 is made up of 14 amino acids. Trimming cost V 5 bases and J 2 bases, with 11 bases left between them. The CDR3 sequence: CASSVRQVTDTQYF. CDR3 coding DNA: TGTGCCAGCAGCGTAAGACAGGTCACAGATACGCAGTATTTT. Full variable domain (outside the CDR3, taken from reference TRBV11-2 and TRBJ2-3): EAGVAQSPRYKIIEKRQSVAFWCNPISGHATLYWYQQILGQGPKLLIQFQNNGVVDDSQLPKDRFSAERLKGVDSTLKIQPAKLEDSAVYLCASSVRQVTDTQYFGPGTRLTVL.

V usage is TRBV4-3 and J usage is TRBJ2-1; tentatively, D is TRBD2 (6 bases). Germline V lookup: CDR1 LGHNA, CDR2 YSLEER. Deletions cut 0 bases from V and 9 bases from J, with 15 bases between. The CDR3 loop spans 15 amino acids. CDR3 amino acids: CASSQDMAGWAEQFF. For the CDR3, the DNA is TGCGCCAGCAGCCAAGATATGGCGGGATGGGCTGAGCAGTTCTTC.

The rearrangement joins TRBV19 to TRBJ1-1, with 8 bases that match TRBD1. The CDR3 has 15 residues. The V segment lost 6 bases and the J segment 0 bases; nucleotides outside the gene matches: 6. Germline CDR1 reads LNHDA; CDR2 reads SQIVND (reference sequence). Here the CDR3 reads CASRDRANMNTEAFF. As DNA, the CDR3 is TGTGCCAGTAGGGACAGGGCTAACATGAACACTGAAGCTTTCTTT. The full variable domain, rest sourced from reference TRBV19 and TRBJ1-1, is DGGITQSPKYLFRKEGQNVTLSCEQNLNHDAMYWYRQDPGQGLRLIYYSQIVNDFQKGDIAEGYSVSREKKESFPLTVTSAQKNPTAFYLCASRDRANMNTEAFFGQGTRLTVV.

The chain links TRBV6-6 to TRBJ1-2; 7 nucleotides match TRBD1. CDR3 length: 14 amino acids. Germline values: CDR1 MNHNY, CDR2 SVGAGI (reference sequence). V shed 5 bases, J shed 5 bases, and the junction held 8 bases outside the gene matches. Here the CDR3 DNA reads TGTGCCAGCAGTCCGCGACAGGGTTGGTATGGCTACACCTTC. Translation gives CASSPRQGWYGYTF.

V and J are TRBV11-2 and TRBJ2-1; possibly TRBD2 for D (6 bases). Trimming removed 2 bases from V and 0 bases from J, with 11 bases in between. CDR1 and CDR2 (germline): SGHAT, FQNNGV. This CDR3 region has 16 residues. CDR3 sequence: CASSLTSGRSYNEQFF. The CDR3 DNA reads as TGTGCCAGCAGCTTAACAAGCGGGCGCTCCTACAATGAGCAGTTCTTC.

The chain combines TRBV7-9 with TRBJ1-1; TRBD1 aligns across 12 bases. The germline gives CDR1 SEHNR, CDR2 FQNEAQ (reference sequence). Trimming removed 4 bases from V and 4 bases from J; junction bases left unmatched: 4. This CDR3 region has 15 residues. The chain's CDR3 is CASSWGQGARTEAFF. Here the CDR3 DNA reads TGTGCCAGCAGCTGGGGACAGGGGGCGCGCACTGAAGCTTTCTTT.

The V call is TRBV5-1, the J call TRBJ2-3; 8 nucleotides match TRBD1. Germline assignment: CDR1 SGHRS and CDR2 YFSETQ. There are 18 residues in the CDR3. Trimming took 0 bases from V and 4 from J; bases not matched to a gene: 13. Written as DNA, the CDR3 is TGCGCCAGCAGCTTGGACCCTCCAGGGGGCGTTACCCCAGATACGCAGTATTTT. This encodes CASSLDPPGGVTPDTQYF.

V usage is TRBV6-5 and J usage is TRBJ2-2; 7 bases match TRBD2. CDR3 length: 13 amino acids. CDR1 is MNHEY and CDR2 is SVGAGI in the germline V gene. The junction had 2 bases not matched to a gene; V was cut back by 6 bases and J by 4 bases. CDR3 coding DNA: TGTGCCAGCAGAGGCGGGGGCACCGGGGAGCTGTTTTTT. This codes for CASRGGGTGELFF.

This clone was seen more than once but under ten times. This chain joins TRBV19 and TRBJ1-1; the match to TRBD1 covers 7 bases. Trimming cost V 1 base and J 4 bases; bases outside gene matches: 6. The CDR3 is 15 residues long. Germline V CDR1 and CDR2: LNHDA, SQIVND (reference sequence). The CDR3 nucleotides read TGTGCCAGTAGTATAGTGGCAGGGGGAATCACTGAAGCTTTCTTT. Amino acids: CASSIVAGGITEAFF.

The rearrangement uses TRBV24-1 and TRBJ1-5; TRBD1 agrees at 7 bases. This CDR3 region has 16 residues. Trimming at V came to 3 bases and at J to 2 bases, leaving 6 bases not matched to a gene. In germline, CDR1 is KGHDR, CDR2 SFDVKD. For the CDR3, the DNA is TGTGCCACCAGTGATACAGGGGCGAGGGGCAATCAGCCCCAGCATTTT. Amino acids: CATSDTGARGNQPQHF.

For this clone: An end of the junction does not agree with germline; a read error may underlie this. This chain connects TRBV24-1 to TRBJ1-4, with 12 bases lining up with TRBD1. This CDR3 region has 17 residues. The V gene's germline CDR1 is KGHDR and CDR2 SFDVKD. CDR3 in DNA: TGTGCCACCAGTGAATGGGACAGGGGGCTGAAAGAGAGAAAAACTGTTTTT. Encoded protein: CATSEWDRGLKERKTVF.

This chain connects TRBV7-2 to TRBJ2-7; possibly TRBD2 for D (5 bases). With 1 base removed from V and 0 bases from J, the gap between germline ends came to 22 bases. There are 19 residues in the CDR3. CDR1 is SGHTA, CDR2 FQGNSA, per germline. The CDR3, as DNA: TGTGCCAGCAGCTTAGAAGGAATTAATTCGAGGGCTGGCTCCTACGAGCAGTACGTC. Amino acid sequence: CASSLEGINSRAGSYEQYV.

The genes are TRBV28 and TRBJ2-2; D might be TRBD2 (7 bases). The CDR3 extends over 16 amino acids. The germline CDR1 and CDR2 sequences are MDHEN and SYDVKM. V dropped 2 bases and J dropped 4 bases, with 14 bases sitting between them. CDR3 DNA: TGTGCCAGCAGTTTACCGGGGGGCGTAAGCACCGGGGAGCTGTTTTTT. Protein: CASSLPGGVSTGELFF.

The rearrangement uses TRBV28 and TRBJ2-5, with TRBD1 matching 10 bases. CDR3 length: 15 residues. Germline V gene data show CDR1 as MDHEN and CDR2 as SYDVKM. The ends lost 4 bases at V and 5 bases at J; junction bases unmatched: 7. The CDR3 spells CASSSPTGGGETQYF. CDR3 bases: TGTGCCAGCAGTTCACCGACAGGGGGCGGGGAGACCCAGTACTTC.

This CDR3 is CASSYPTGSSGNTIYF. For the CDR3, the DNA is TGTGCCAGCAGTTACCCGACAGGTAGCTCTGGAAACACCATATATTTT. This chain uses TRBV6-6 with TRBJ1-3, with D tentatively TRBD1 (6 bases). The V end lost 2 bases, the J end lost 0 bases, and 11 bases lay between the germline ends. The CDR3 is 16 residues long. Germline V gene sequence: CDR1 MNHNY, CDR2 SVGAGI (reference sequence).

This clone was picked up one time. The chain joins TRBV6-6 to TRBJ1-5, with 8 bases fitting TRBD1. V lost 6 bases to trimming and J lost 4 bases; unmatched junction nucleotides: 11. This CDR3 comprises 16 residues. Germline lookup yields CDR1 MNHNY and CDR2 SVGAGI (reference sequence). The CDR3 DNA is TGTGCCAGCAGCACAGACAGGGGACCGATAAATCAGCCCCAGCATTTT. As protein: CASSTDRGPINQPQHF.

The chain employs TRBV28 and TRBJ1-4, with a possible D match to TRBD1 (5 bases). Germline-derived CDR1 and CDR2 are MDHEN and SYDVKM. The V and J ends lost 6 bases and 2 bases respectively, with 13 bases between them. The CDR3 sequence is 15 residues long. CDR3 in DNA: TGTGCCAGCAGCAACGGTGGGGCTACTAATGAAAAACTGTTTTTT. Amino acids: CASSNGGATNEKLFF.

This clone turned up a few times. The CDR3 DNA is TGTGCCAGTAGTATAGGCGGACAGGGAGAATATGGCTACACCTTC. Amino acid sequence: CASSIGGQGEYGYTF. This sequence joins TRBV19 and TRBJ1-2; 8 positions agree with TRBD1. CDR3 length: 15 amino acids. V trimming: 1 base; J trimming: 5 bases; junction bases outside the gene matches: 6. Germline V gene lookup returns CDR1 LNHDA and CDR2 SQIVND (reference sequence).

V usage is TRBV6-2 or TRBV6-3 and J usage is TRBJ2-7, with 15 bases matching TRBD2. Germline-derived CDR1 and CDR2 are MNHEY and SVGEGT. The trim removed 5 bases at V and 6 bases at J, leaving 5 bases unmatched. The CDR3 extends over 15 amino acids. CDR3 sequence (DNA): TGTGCCAGCAGTGCTGGACTAGCGGGAGGGCCCGAGCAGTACGTC. Translated, it gives CASSAGLAGGPEQYV.

The V call is TRBV6-5, the J call TRBJ1-1; weak D call: TRBD1 (5 bases). This CDR3 is 14 amino acids long. Trimming left V 0 bases short and J 1 base short, with 6 bases between. Looked up from germline, CDR1 is MNHEY and CDR2 is SVGAGI. Here the CDR3 DNA reads TGTGCCAGCAGTTACTCCACAGGGAACACTGAAGCTTTCTTT. This sequence encodes CASSYSTGNTEAFF.

Only one count was recorded for this clone. CDR3 protein: CASSLALGRDSNQPQHF. The CDR3 DNA is TGTGCCAGCAGCTTAGCGCTAGGGAGGGACAGCAATCAGCCCCAGCATTTT. The chain uses TRBV7-6 and TRBJ1-5; the D gene is possibly TRBD1 (5 bases). This CDR3 region has 17 residues. V lost 0 bases, J lost 1 base, and 13 bases lay in between. Germline V lookup: CDR1 SGHVS, CDR2 FNYEAQ. The whole variable domain, filled in from reference TRBV7-6 and TRBJ1-5, reads GAGVSQSPRYKVTKRGQDVALRCDPISGHVSLYWYRQALGQGPEFLTYFNYEAQQDKSGLPNDRFSAERPEGSISTLTIQRTEQRDSAMYRCASSLALGRDSNQPQHFGDGTRLSIL.

The CDR3 DNA reads TGTGCCAGCAGTGCTCAGGGCCAAAGCTCCTATAATTCACCCCTCCACTTT. Its translation is CASSAQGQSSYNSPLHF. This chain links TRBV25-1 with TRBJ1-6; D is perhaps TRBD1 (5 bases). Trimming took off 4 bases at V and 0 bases at J, with 13 bases between the two ends. Per germline, CDR1 MGHDK and CDR2 SYGVNS. The length of the CDR3 is 17 residues.

The genes are TRBV7-2 and TRBJ2-7, with 7 bases lining up with TRBD1. V lost 1 base, J lost 4 bases, and 1 base stayed unmatched. The CDR3 totals 13 residues. Germline CDR1 reads SGHTA; CDR2 reads FQGNSA. The DNA for the CDR3 is TGTGCCAGCAGCTTAGAGGGGGCTTACGAGCAGTACGTC. Residues: CASSLEGAYEQYV.

The V call is TRBV19, the J call TRBJ2-1, with 11 bases aligning to TRBD2. The CDR3 length is 17 residues. The germline CDR1 and CDR2 sequences are LNHDA and SQIVND (reference sequence). Unmatched junction bases numbered 3, after V lost 2 bases and J lost 0 bases. CDR3 sequence reads: CASSILAGGSSYNEQFF. The CDR3 DNA follows: TGTGCCAGTAGTATACTAGCGGGGGGAAGCTCCTACAATGAGCAGTTCTTC. The variable domain in full, completed from reference TRBV19 and TRBJ2-1, reads DGGITQSPKYLFRKEGQNVTLSCEQNLNHDAMYWYRQDPGQGLRLIYYSQIVNDFQKGDIAEGYSVSREKKESFPLTVTSAQKNPTAFYLCASSILAGGSSYNEQFFGPGTRLTVL.

The chain joins TRBV19 to TRBJ2-6; 10 bases align to TRBD1. The CDR3 is 18 residues long. The V and J ends lost 4 bases and 0 bases, in that order; junction bases with no gene match: 6. CDR1 and CDR2 (germline): LNHDA, SQIVND (reference sequence). Here the CDR3 reads CASSTQRQGASGANVLTF. CDR3 in DNA: TGTGCCAGTAGTACCCAAAGACAGGGGGCCTCTGGGGCCAACGTCCTGACTTTC.

The chain combines TRBV5-1 with TRBJ1-2; TRBD1 is a possible D gene (5 bases). The V and J ends lost 2 bases and 6 bases respectively, with 8 bases between them. The length of the CDR3 is 12 residues. The V gene's germline CDR1 is SGHRS and CDR2 YFSETQ. The CDR3 region is CASSFSGNGYTF. DNA for the CDR3: TGCGCCAGCAGCTTCTCAGGGAATGGCTACACCTTC.

The rearrangement links TRBV6-2 or TRBV6-3 to TRBJ1-1; D call uncertain. V shed 0 bases and J shed 0 bases, with 11 bases lying between them. Germline V gene lookup returns CDR1 MNHEY and CDR2 SVGEGT. The CDR3 spans 16 residues. CDR3 in DNA: TGTGCCAGCAGTTACTCGACTAGGACTTTGAACACTGAAGCTTTCTTT. Amino acids: CASSYSTRTLNTEAFF.

This chain joins TRBV7-2 and TRBJ1-1; maybe TRBD1 (6 bases). Trimming pared 2 bases from V and 1 base from J, leaving 11 bases between. This CDR3 contains 15 residues. Germline CDR1 SGHTA, CDR2 FQGNSA. The CDR3 DNA is TGTGCCAGCAGCTTAATGGGGGCCTCGAACACTGAAGCTTTCTTT. Translation gives CASSLMGASNTEAFF. Full variable domain (remainder filled in from reference TRBV7-2 and TRBJ1-1): GAGVSQSPSNKVTEKGKDVELRCDPISGHTALYWYRQSLGQGLEFLIYFQGNSAPDKSGLPSDRFSAERTGGSVSTLTIQRTQQEDSAVYLCASSLMGASNTEAFFGQGTRLTVV.